These T cell receptor beta chains were read from a single sample in a study of metastatic and nonmetastatic thyroid tumors. TCRdb re-processed the PCR reads through MiXCR. The sample has approximately 38,000 clones; 25% to 30% are singletons. Sequencing input: blood. The source of these receptors is a male donor with papillary thyroid cancer or a benign thyroid nodule (not recorded which). Some clones in this sample may be carry-over from other donors' samples. Each CDR3 is given without its conserved first and last residue. Each record gives: V gene, J gene, CDR3 protein.

TRBV12-3/TRBV12-4	TRBJ1-4	ASRQQGALGKLF
TRBV19	TRBJ2-1	ASRGIQRGNYNEQF
TRBV7-6	TRBJ2-5	ASSLDTYQETQY
TRBV6-5	TRBJ2-7	ASSYSRHGFYEQY
TRBV6-1	TRBJ2-1	ASMELAGGEQF
TRBV11-2	TRBJ2-7	ASSITEQY
TRBV10-3	TRBJ2-1	AISELGGQF
TRBV27	TRBJ1-4	ASRREGTITNEKLF
TRBV14	TRBJ2-7	ASSQGGYEQY
TRBV9	TRBJ2-1	ASSPWTSGSLREQF
TRBV6-1	TRBJ1-2	ASKGNGYT
TRBV6-2/TRBV6-3	TRBJ2-7	ASGTSAYEQY
TRBV3-1	TRBJ2-7	ASSPGSQAYEQY
TRBV30	TRBJ2-7	AWSVERTPY
TRBV3-1	TRBJ1-1	ASSQITAGTNTEAF
TRBV18	TRBJ2-7	ASSPPQGYEQY